Sequencing of this TCR beta chain was carried out in a study of T-cell memory formation after mild COVID-19 (dated by TCRdb to 2020 to 2022). Concerning the study at large: TCR sequence clusters from the two donors were found to be largely donor specific. Longitudinal TCRalpha and TCRbeta repertoire sequencing tracked T-cell clones expanding and contracting after mild COVID-19 in a couple of donors. The cohort was made up of two young adult volunteers, one female and one male, who were previously healthy.

Results the study describes overall, beyond this receptor: The study covered only a couple of mild cases, and larger cohorts including severe cases with pre-infection samples were considered necessary. The detection of some responding clones in pre-infection memory suggests that pre-existing cross-reactive memory T cells joined the SARS-CoV-2 response. Contracting CD4+ clones were located mainly in the CM and EM memory subsets, whereas CD8+ clones were found to be enriched in EMRA. SARS-CoV-2 specificity was not confirmed for the second-wave clones peaking on day 37. Balanced CD4/CD8 phenotypes were observed for clones contracting from day 15 to 85, whereas a bias towards CD4+ was observed for a second wave of clones expanding from day 15 to 37.

The CDR3 has 14 amino acids, counting the end cysteine and phenylalanine. Only the CDR3 region is kept as DNA, spanning 42 bases read in frame from base 1. Per the germline V gene (reference sequence), SEHNR is the CDR1 and FQNEAQ is the CDR2. V loses 4 bases at its end and J loses 7 bases; junction bases beyond the gene matches: 5. This sample was sequenced with an Illumina NovaSeq 6000. TCRalpha and TCRbeta cDNA libraries were built by 5'RACE with constant-segment primers, adding sample barcodes and unique molecular identifiers. RNA was extracted from every sample with Trizol reagent. Library amplification was performed in two PCR steps, and a second sample barcode and Illumina TruSeq adapters were introduced in the second step. The libraries were sequenced on an Illumina NovaSeq using 2 x 150 bp paired-end reads. As for the original processing: With migec v1.2.7, reads were demultiplexed and then collapsed into UMI-guided consensus sequences. Using mixcr v2.1.11, UMI consensuses were aligned to TRA and TRB V and J templates and then assembled into clonotypes. A clonotype was counted as expanded or contracted only when both edgeR and NoisET called the clonotype significant, with the noise models trained on biological replicates. For edgeR calls, the thresholds were a false discovery rate-adjusted p below 0.01 and a log2 fold-change of 1. As an exploratory analysis of dynamics, PCA with hierarchical clustering was applied to max-normalized trajectories of the 1000 most abundant clonotypes. Each responding clone was given a CD4 or CD8 phenotype based on the CD4+ and CD8+ repertoires, which had been sequenced separately. TCRdb reanalyzed the raw reads on its own, using fastp at Q25 for trimming and MiXCR for clone calling, and kept in-frame beta chains. Every CDR3 protein is listed once, alongside the most common genes and DNA of its rows. These V and J calls are TCRdb output, not the study's own analysis. This sample has 400,000 to 500,000 distinct CDR3 sequences in its table, and 15% to 20% of those were observed once. The biggest ten clones account for 8.4% of the sample.

This clonotype has only a few counts. This receptor's antigen is unknown. No base-level quality is on record; no much larger clone is a single base apart. Ficoll-Paque density gradient centrifugation was used to isolate PBMCs. Sequencing input: PBMCs or a T cell subset sorted from them (not recorded which). The TCR was taken from an adult woman who had mild COVID-19 (a few samples of this study predate the infection). The sample titles of this study are shuffled in the database, so cell type and time point are left out; the donor was told from shared clones. The chain links TRBV7-9 with TRBJ1-3; 9 of the junction bases match TRBD1. The sequence in DNA is TGTGCCAGCAGCTCGGGACAGGGTAGGAACACCATATATTTT. Its translation is CASSSGQGRNTIYF.